This T cell receptor beta chain was identified during a study of control samples from healthy donors and cancer patients. Profiling relied on immunoSEQ multiplex PCR, and the TCRdb table lists in-frame clones only, not all of them. The data show approximately 87,000 clones, 86% seen once. The CDR3 has 12 residues. The germline V gene encodes CDR1 MNHEY and CDR2 SVGEGT. Worth noting for this clone: The junction differs from germline at one of its ends, possibly a read error.

The genes are TRBV6-2 or TRBV6-3 and TRBJ1-2; D perhaps matches TRBD1 (5 bases). Sequencing was done on a sample of blood. This TCR came from a woman aged 50 to 60 in good health. CDR3 protein: CACSREIYGYTF. CDR3 bases: TGTGCCTGCAGCAGGGAAATCTATGGCTACACCTTC.